The sequence of this TCR beta chain was determined in a study of cytomegalovirus exposure and HLA in healthy donors. About the study: Unique TCR beta sequences numbering some 120 million came from 150 million to 200 million T cells in an earlier analysis.

The CDR3 is 19 amino acids. J gave up 6 bases and V 6 bases, and 27 bases lay outside the gene matches. Looked up from germline, CDR1 is SQVTM and CDR2 is ANQGSEA. Both 60 Vbeta primers and 13 Jbeta primers went into the PCR. Data came from immunoSEQ multiplex PCR; TCRdb stores just in-frame clones and leaves some out. The sample consists of some 200,000 clones, almost 80% of them appearing once. Study results and limitations: Investigators reported over 150 TCR beta chains as tied to cytomegalovirus.

Worth noting for this clone: Antigen: not known.

The receptor was derived from a man between 18 and 29 years old in good health and CMV-seronegative. The chain uses TRBV29-1 and TRBJ2-7; TRBD1 agrees at 9 bases. Specimen: PBMCs. The CDR3 region is CSVVFKLTGTGWVKGEQYF. The CDR3, as DNA: TGCAGCGTCGTCTTCAAGTTGACCGGGACAGGGTGGGTTAAGGGCGAGCAGTACTTC.